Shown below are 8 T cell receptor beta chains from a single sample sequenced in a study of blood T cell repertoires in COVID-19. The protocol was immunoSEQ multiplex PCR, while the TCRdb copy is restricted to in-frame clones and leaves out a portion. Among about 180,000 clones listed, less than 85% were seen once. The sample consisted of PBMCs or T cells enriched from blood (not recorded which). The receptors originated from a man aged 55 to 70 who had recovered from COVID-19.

This CDR3 reads CSAGTGLAFF. The CDR3 DNA sequence: TGCAGCGCTGGGACAGGGTTGGCTTTCTTT. The V call is TRBV29-1, the J call TRBJ1-1; 9 positions match TRBD1. The germline CDR1 and CDR2 sequences are SQVTM and ANQGSEA. V gave up 7 bases and J gave up 11 bases; unmatched junction bases: 5. The CDR3 is 10 residues long.

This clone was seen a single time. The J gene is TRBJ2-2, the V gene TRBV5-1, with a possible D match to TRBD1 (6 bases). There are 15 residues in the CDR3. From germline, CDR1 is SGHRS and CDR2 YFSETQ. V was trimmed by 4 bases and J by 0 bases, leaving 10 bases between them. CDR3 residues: CASSPDRANTGELFF. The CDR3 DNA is TGCGCCAGCAGCCCGGACAGAGCGAACACCGGGGAGCTGTTTTTT.

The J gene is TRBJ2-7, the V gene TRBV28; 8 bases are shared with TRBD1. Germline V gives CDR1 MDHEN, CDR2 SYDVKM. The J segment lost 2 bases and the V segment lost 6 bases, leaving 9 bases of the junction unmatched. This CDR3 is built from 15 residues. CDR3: CASSPAGQGPYEQYF. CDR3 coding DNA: TGTGCCAGCAGCCCCGCCGGACAGGGTCCCTACGAGCAGTACTTC.

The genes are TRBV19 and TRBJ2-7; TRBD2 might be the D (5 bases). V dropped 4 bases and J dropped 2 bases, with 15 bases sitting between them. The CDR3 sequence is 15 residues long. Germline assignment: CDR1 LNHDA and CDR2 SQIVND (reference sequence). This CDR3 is CASSRGEAGAYEQYF. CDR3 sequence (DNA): TGTGCCAGTAGTAGAGGAGAGGCGGGTGCCTACGAGCAGTACTTC.

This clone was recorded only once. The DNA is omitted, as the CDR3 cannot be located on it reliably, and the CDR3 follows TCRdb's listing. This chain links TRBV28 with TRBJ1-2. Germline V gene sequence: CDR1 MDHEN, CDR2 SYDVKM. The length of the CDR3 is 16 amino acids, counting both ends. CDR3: CASSSVRGEAGYGYTF.

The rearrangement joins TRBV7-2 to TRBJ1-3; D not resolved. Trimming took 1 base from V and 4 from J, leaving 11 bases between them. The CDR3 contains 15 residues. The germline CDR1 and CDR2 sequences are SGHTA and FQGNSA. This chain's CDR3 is CASSLGASSGNTIYF. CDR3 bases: TGTGCCAGCAGCTTAGGAGCATCTTCGGGAAACACCATATATTTT.

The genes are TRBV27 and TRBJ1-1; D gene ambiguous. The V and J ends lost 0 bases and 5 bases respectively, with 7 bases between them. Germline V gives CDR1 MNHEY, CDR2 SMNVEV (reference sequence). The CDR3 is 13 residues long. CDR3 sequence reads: CASSLSGWTEAFF. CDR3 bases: TGTGCCAGCAGTTTATCCGGGTGGACTGAAGCTTTCTTT.

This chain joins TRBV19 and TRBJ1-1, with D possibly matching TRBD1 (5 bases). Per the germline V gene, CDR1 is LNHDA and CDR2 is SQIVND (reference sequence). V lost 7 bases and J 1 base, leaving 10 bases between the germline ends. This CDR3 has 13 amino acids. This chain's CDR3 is CASTRQRNTEAFF. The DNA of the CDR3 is TGTGCCAGTACCCGACAGCGGAACACTGAAGCTTTCTTT.